A single sample gave rise to the 20 T cell receptor beta chains below, sequenced in a study of shared clonotypes between healthy human individuals. Terminally differentiated effector memory CD45RA+ cells were left out of the naive CD8 fraction, which was CD45RO-negative and positively selected for CCR7. The table came from immunoSEQ multiplex PCR; TCRdb's copy has only in-frame clones and leaves some out. The sample lists roughly 2 million clones; less than 95% were seen once. Sequences were obtained from naive CD8+ T cells sorted from blood. The receptor set was obtained from a young man in good health.

This clone was seen just once. The chain combines TRBV29-1 with TRBJ1-1; 10 nucleotides match TRBD1. J was trimmed by 3 bases and V by 4 bases; bases with no gene match: 5. Germline CDR1 SQVTM, CDR2 ANQGSEA. The CDR3 has 14 residues. Here the CDR3 DNA reads TGCAGCGTTGTTGGGGGACAGGGGTACACTGAAGCTTTCTTT. As protein: CSVVGGQGYTEAFF.

The chain is built from TRBV7-9 and TRBJ1-2; D unclear. This CDR3 has 10 residues. In germline, CDR1 is SEHNR, CDR2 FQNEAQ (reference sequence). V was cut by 8 bases and J by 6 bases, with 7 bases left in between. The chain's CDR3 is CASFLNGYTF. The CDR3 DNA reads TGTGCCAGCTTTCTTAATGGCTACACCTTC.

This clone has only one observation. The rearrangement joins TRBV11-2 to TRBJ2-3; tentative D call: TRBD1 (5 bases). Per the germline V gene, CDR1 is SGHAT and CDR2 is FQNNGV. V was pared by 3 bases and J by 3 bases, with 13 bases between. The CDR3 contains 15 residues. The CDR3 here is CASSFRGPGTDTQYF. The CDR3 nucleotides are TGTGCCAGCAGCTTTAGGGGCCCGGGTACAGATACGCAGTATTTT.

This chain links TRBV27 with TRBJ2-7; D possibly corresponds to TRBD1 (5 bases). V lost 6 bases, J lost 0 bases, and 12 bases lay in between. CDR3 length: 14 amino acids. Germline values: CDR1 MNHEY, CDR2 SMNVEV (reference sequence). CDR3 region: CASRGLSSSYEQYF. The CDR3 nucleotides are TGTGCCAGCAGGGGGCTGTCAAGCTCCTACGAGCAGTACTTC.

The J gene is TRBJ1-2, the V gene TRBV4-1, with no clear D. Germline loops: CDR1 MGHRA, CDR2 YSYEKL. Trimming took off 0 bases at V and 7 bases at J, with 9 bases between the two ends. The CDR3 has 13 amino acids. CDR3 nucleotide sequence: TGCGCCAGCAGCCAAGAACTGGCAGGTGGCTACACCTTC. Its translation: CASSQELAGGYTF.

V and J are TRBV28 and TRBJ1-2, with 7 positions matching TRBD1. Per germline, CDR1 MDHEN and CDR2 SYDVKM. The CDR3 totals 14 residues. V dropped 0 bases and J dropped 7; count of bases not matched to a gene: 5. Here the CDR3 DNA reads TGTGCCAGCAGTTTATGGGCAGGGGGGAGTGGCTACACCTTC. Its protein is CASSLWAGGSGYTF.

Worth noting for this clone: This may come from a read error, since a much larger clone is one base off. The same CDR3 is also encoded by other DNA sequences in this sample. The rearrangement links TRBV6-6 to TRBJ1-1, with unresolved D. Germline V gene data show CDR1 as MNHNY and CDR2 as SVGAGI (reference sequence). Trimming pared 2 bases from V and 7 bases from J, leaving 5 bases between. This CDR3 comprises 11 residues. In nucleotides, the CDR3 is TGTGCCAGCAGTTACGGCAGTGAAGCTTTCTTT. Translating gives CASSYGSEAFF.

The rearrangement joins TRBV14 to TRBJ1-4; no firm D call. Germline lookup yields CDR1 SGHDN and CDR2 FVKESK. This CDR3 is 14 amino acids long. V shed 3 bases and J shed 8 bases, with 13 bases lying between them. The CDR3 nucleotides read TGTGCCAGCAGCCAGTGGCAAGGTCGCGAAAAACTGTTTTTT. Its protein is CASSQWQGREKLFF.

This sequence joins TRBV4-1 and TRBJ2-3, with 8 bases fitting TRBD1. Germline V gene data show CDR1 as MGHRA and CDR2 as YSYEKL. The CDR3 is 17 amino acids. V trimming: 2 bases; J trimming: 1 base; junction bases outside the gene matches: 8. In DNA, the CDR3 is TGCGCCAGCAGCCAACAAGACTGGGGACAGGGCACAGATACGCAGTATTTT. Translation gives CASSQQDWGQGTDTQYF.

This clone has only one observation. This chain links TRBV28 with TRBJ1-1, with a possible D match to TRBD1 (6 bases). V lost 6 bases to trimming and J lost 0 bases, with 17 bases between them. In germline, CDR1 is MDHEN, CDR2 SYDVKM. The CDR3 runs 16 residues. CDR3 in amino acids: CASSLTSTGMNTEAFF. As DNA, the CDR3 is TGTGCCAGCAGCTTAACATCAACAGGGATGAACACTGAAGCTTTCTTT. The full variable domain, in which reference TRBV28 and TRBJ1-1 provide the parts outside the CDR3, is DVKVTQSSRYLVKRTGEKVFLECVQDMDHENMFWYRQDPGLGLRLIYFSYDVKMKEKGDIPEGYSVSREKKERFSLILESASTNQTSMYLCASSLTSTGMNTEAFFGQGTRLTVV.

The chain recombines TRBV29-1 with TRBJ2-7; TRBD2 agrees at 16 bases. From germline, CDR1 is SQVTM and CDR2 ANQGSEA. This CDR3 comprises 16 residues. V was pared by 6 bases and J by 3 bases, with 8 bases of the junction left unmatched. The CDR3 sequence: CSVEGLAGGLVYEQYF. The CDR3 bases are TGCAGCGTGGAGGGACTAGCGGGGGGGCTCGTCTACGAGCAGTACTTC.

The gene calls are TRBV6-5 and TRBJ2-3; D unclear. V gave up 4 bases and J gave up 6 bases, with 14 bases separating them. CDR3 length: 14 amino acids. The germline gives CDR1 MNHEY, CDR2 SVGAGI. The CDR3 sequence: CASSSLPLGDTQYF. In DNA form, the CDR3 reads TGTGCCAGCAGTTCGCTCCCCCTAGGGGATACGCAGTATTTT.

CDR3 sequence: CASSFGQNTGELFF. Written as DNA, the CDR3 is TGTGCCAGCAGCTTCGGACAGAACACCGGGGAGCTGTTTTTT. V usage is TRBV7-6 and J usage is TRBJ2-2; D perhaps matches TRBD1 (5 bases). This CDR3 has 14 residues. Germline V lookup: CDR1 SGHVS, CDR2 FNYEAQ. Between the trimmed V and J ends, which lost 3 bases and 1 base, there was a span of 6 bases.

The chain uses TRBV10-3 and TRBJ2-5; 11 nucleotides agree with TRBD2. Per germline, CDR1 ENHRY and CDR2 SYGVKD. The CDR3 has 17 amino acids. V lost 2 bases, J lost 2 bases, and 7 bases stayed unmatched. Here the CDR3 reads CAISEVAGGPGQETQYF. DNA for the CDR3: TGTGCCATCAGTGAGGTAGCGGGAGGGCCGGGACAAGAGACCCAGTACTTC.

This chain joins TRBV9 and TRBJ2-1; D uncertain. The CDR3 loop spans 15 amino acids. Per the germline V gene, CDR1 is SGDLS and CDR2 is YYNGEE. Trimming shortened V by 3 bases and J by 2 bases, and 12 bases separated the two germline ends. In DNA form, the CDR3 reads TGTGCCAGCAGCGGTGTGGTGGACCCCTACAATGAGCAGTTCTTC. It is translated as CASSGVVDPYNEQFF.

The chain is built from TRBV4-1 and TRBJ1-2; no reliable D call. Trimming removed 0 bases from V and 4 bases from J, with 27 bases in between. CDR3 size: 20 residues. CDR1 is MGHRA, CDR2 YSYEKL, per germline. Written as DNA, the CDR3 is TGCGCCAGCAGCCAAGATATCGAAACCGAGGTCCTTACCGGGATCTATGGCTACACCTTC. Its protein product is CASSQDIETEVLTGIYGYTF.

The V gene is TRBV7-9, the J gene TRBJ2-3; 8 nucleotides agree with TRBD1. The germline CDR1 and CDR2 sequences are SEHNR and FQNEAQ (reference sequence). Unmatched junction bases numbered 9, after V lost 7 bases and J lost 6 bases. The CDR3 is 14 residues long. This chain's CDR3 is CASNGQGGVDTQYF. In nucleotides, the CDR3 is TGTGCCAGCAACGGACAGGGAGGCGTCGATACGCAGTATTTT.

This chain joins TRBV2 and TRBJ2-2; the match to TRBD2 covers 8 bases. The junction had 8 bases not matched to a gene; V was cut back by 7 bases and J by 4 bases. CDR3 length: 15 amino acids. The germline V gene encodes CDR1 SNHLY and CDR2 FYNNEI. Written as DNA, the CDR3 is TGTGCCAGCAAATCCGGGACTAGGTCCACCGGGGAGCTGTTTTTT. It is translated as CASKSGTRSTGELFF. Full variable domain (remainder filled in from reference TRBV2 and TRBJ2-2): EPEVTQTPSHQVTQMGQEVILRCVPISNHLYFYWYRQILGQKVEFLVSFYNNEISEKSEIFDDQFSVERPDGSNFTLKIRSTKLEDSAMYFCASKSGTRSTGELFFGEGSRLTVL.

The rearrangement links TRBV25-1 to TRBJ1-2; no definite D call. This CDR3 has 11 amino acids. The germline V gene has CDR1 MGHDK and CDR2 SYGVNS. V was pared by 5 bases and J by 8 bases, with 9 bases between. The DNA of the CDR3 is TGTGCCAGCAGTAACGGGTACGGCTACACCTTC. It yields the protein CASSNGYGYTF.

This sequence joins TRBV4-2 and TRBJ2-7, with 8 positions matching TRBD2. Germline CDR1 LGHNA, CDR2 YNFKEQ. V lost 4 bases and J lost 3; bases outside the gene matches: 8. CDR3 length equals 15 residues. The CDR3 loop reads CASSLAAGGGYEQYF. CDR3 coding DNA: TGTGCCAGCAGCCTAGCGGCGGGGGGCGGCTACGAGCAGTACTTC.